Listed below are T cell receptor beta chains from one sample, sequenced in a study of T cell repertoires in cytomegalovirus infection. No antigens are known for them. One entry per CDR3 protein, called by TCRdb with MiXCR from the reads. The repertoire holds hundreds of thousands of distinct CDR3 sequences, with approximately 32% as singletons. Source: cultured CD8+ T cells from PBMCs, taken from culture after CMV antigen stimulation. These receptors all stem from a human donor in good health (CMV status not recorded). Some clones in this sample may be carry-over from other donors' samples. Each CDR3 is given with its conserved first and last residue. The order of the fields is clone size, D gene, J gene, V gene, CDR3 protein, CDR3 DNA. D genes are given only for firm matches. Expanded clones get a size class; other rows say once, few or many, or leave the size out.

>few|TRBD1|TRBJ1-4|TRBV7-9
CASSFKPGQANEKLFF
TGTGCCAGCAGCTTCAAACCGGGACAGGCTAATGAAAAACTGTTTTTT
>many|-|TRBJ2-5|TRBV28
CASSLKGGGAETQYF
TGTGCCAGCAGTTTAAAAGGGGGGGGCGCAGAGACCCAGTACTTC
>-|-|TRBJ1-1|TRBV7-6
CASSFQGPGTGAFF
TGTGCCAGCAGCTTCCAGGGTCCGGGCACTGGAGCTTTCTTT
>-|-|TRBJ1-4|TRBV7-9
CASSPDTGLNEKLFF
TGTGCCAGCAGCCCCGACACAGGACTTAATGAAAAACTGTTTTTT
>-|-|TRBJ2-1|TRBV6-5
CASSYSIVGGDNEQFF
TGTGCCAGCAGTTACTCGATAGTGGGGGGAGACAATGAGCAGTTCTTC
>-|TRBD2|TRBJ2-3|TRBV27
CASSLVASGGRGKGTDTQYF
TGTGCCAGCAGTTTAGTGGCTAGCGGGGGCCGTGGGAAGGGCACAGATACGCAGTATTTT
>-|TRBD1|TRBJ2-1|TRBV2
CASSKGTADGERWDEQFF
TGTGCCAGCAGTAAGGGGACAGCCGACGGTGAGCGATGGGATGAGCAGTTCTTC
>-|-|TRBJ1-1|TRBV6-1
CASSEFVGANTEAFF
TGTGCCAGCAGTGAGTTTGTAGGGGCGAACACTGAAGCTTTCTTT
>-|-|TRBJ2-2|TRBV24-1
CASQGSGELFF
TGTGCCAGCCAAGGGTCCGGGGAGCTGTTTTTT
>many|-|TRBJ1-2|TRBV27
CASSEGRNYGYTF
TGTGCCAGCAGTGAGGGGAGGAACTATGGCTACACCTTC
>-|TRBD1|TRBJ2-6|TRBV19
CASRGTGGAGANVLTF
TGTGCCAGTAGAGGGACAGGGGGCGCTGGGGCCAACGTCCTGACTTTC
>-|-|TRBJ2-7|TRBV7-6
CASTPRGSYEQYF
TGTGCCAGCACCCCAAGGGGATCCTACGAGCAGTACTTC
>-|-|TRBJ2-7|TRBV7-2
CASSLAGASFYEQYF
TGTGCCAGCAGCTTAGCTGGGGCCAGCTTCTACGAGCAGTACTTC
>-|TRBD1|TRBJ2-7|TRBV13
CASSATGTGTYEQYF
TGTGCCAGCAGCGCCACCGGGACAGGGACCTACGAGCAGTACTTC
>-|TRBD2|TRBJ2-3|TRBV6-6
CASSYSPSGVETDTQYF
TGTGCCAGCAGTTACTCGCCTAGCGGGGTAGAGACAGATACGCAGTATTTT
>few|TRBD2|TRBJ2-7|TRBV6-1
CASSEERPSGRHPSYEQYF
TGTGCCAGCAGTGAGGAGAGGCCTAGCGGGCGTCACCCCTCCTACGAGCAGTACTTC
>few|-|TRBJ2-2|TRBV11-2
CASSPHRRNTGELFF
TGTGCCAGCAGCCCCCACAGGAGAAACACCGGGGAGCTGTTTTTT
>few|-|TRBJ2-3|TRBV29-1
CSVGAGPTDTQYF
TGCAGCGTTGGTGCCGGCCCCACAGATACGCAGTATTTT
>few|-|TRBJ2-3|TRBV19
CASRRQAADTQYF
TGTGCCAGTAGGCGACAGGCCGCAGATACGCAGTATTTT
>many|-|TRBJ1-1|TRBV7-9
CASSSPGGGNTEAFF
TGTGCCAGCAGCTCGCCTGGGGGAGGGAACACTGAAGCTTTCTTT
>-|-|TRBJ1-4|TRBV2
CASSVQKLFF
TGTGCCAGCAGTGTGCAAAAACTGTTTTTT
>few|TRBD2|TRBJ2-1|TRBV2
CARGGTLAYNEQFF
TGTGCCAGGGGGGGGACCCTGGCCTACAATGAGCAGTTCTTC
>few|-|TRBJ2-1|TRBV5-6
CASSPDVNNEQFF
TGTGCCAGCAGCCCCGACGTGAACAATGAGCAGTTCTTC
>-|TRBD1|TRBJ1-2|TRBV29-1
CSVEYRGSYGYTF
TGCAGCGTTGAATACAGGGGGTCATATGGCTACACCTTC
>few|-|TRBJ2-1|TRBV7-6
CASSLARPGDYNEQFF
TGTGCCAGCAGCTTAGCGCGTCCAGGGGATTACAATGAGCAGTTCTTC
>-|TRBD2|TRBJ2-7|TRBV2
CASSDHSGGAPAYEQYF
TGTGCCAGCAGTGACCATAGCGGGGGGGCCCCCGCCTACGAGCAGTACTTC
>few|TRBD1|TRBJ2-7|TRBV7-9
CASSMRQGEYYEQYF
TGTGCCAGCAGCATGAGACAGGGAGAATACTACGAGCAGTACTTC
>many|-|TRBJ1-5|TRBV19
CASRSLGYQPQHF
TGTGCCAGTAGATCATTAGGCTATCAGCCCCAGCATTTT
>-|-|TRBJ2-3|TRBV7-3
CASSTGTTNTDTQYF
TGTGCCAGCAGCACCGGGACAACCAACACAGATACGCAGTATTTT
>-|-|TRBJ2-3|TRBV27
CASSFGGVSTDTQYF
TGTGCCAGCAGTTTTGGCGGAGTTAGCACAGATACGCAGTATTTT
>-|-|TRBJ1-2|TRBV24-1
CAPGDYGYTF
TGTGCCCCGGGGGACTATGGCTACACCTTC